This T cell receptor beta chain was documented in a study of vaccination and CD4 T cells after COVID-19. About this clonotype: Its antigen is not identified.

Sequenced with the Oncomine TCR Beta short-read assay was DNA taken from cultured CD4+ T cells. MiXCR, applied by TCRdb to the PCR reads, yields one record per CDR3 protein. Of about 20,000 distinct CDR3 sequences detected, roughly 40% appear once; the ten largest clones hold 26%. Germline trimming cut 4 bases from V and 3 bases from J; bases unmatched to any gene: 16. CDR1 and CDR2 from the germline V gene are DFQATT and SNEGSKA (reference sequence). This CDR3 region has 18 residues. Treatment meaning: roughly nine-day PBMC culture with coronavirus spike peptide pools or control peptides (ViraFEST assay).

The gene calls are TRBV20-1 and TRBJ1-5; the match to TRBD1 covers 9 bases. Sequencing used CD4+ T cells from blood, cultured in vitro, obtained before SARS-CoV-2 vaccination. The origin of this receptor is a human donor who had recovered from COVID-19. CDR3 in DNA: TGCAGTGCTACAGCCACAGGGGGCGGGTCTCCGAACAATCAGCCCCAGCATTTT. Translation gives CSATATGGGSPNNQPQHF.